These T cell receptor beta chains were read from a single sample in a study of identical twins. TCRdb analysed the 5' RACE reads with MiXCR anew, one entry per CDR3 protein. The table records just over 500,000 distinct CDR3 sequences, 20% to 25% of them present only once. These data were also filed under a second study, of T cells expressing NK-cell markers.

Material: CD4+ T cells sorted from blood. All receptors derive from a woman aged 18-30 years in good health. Both conserved end residues are trimmed from each CDR3.

j_call v_call cdr3_aa
TRBJ2-7 TRBV6-1 ASRRAGEGEQY
TRBJ2-3 TRBV12-3/TRBV12-4 ASTPSQRGVTDTQY
TRBJ1-2 TRBV20-1 SLRLLFGYGYT
TRBJ2-7 TRBV12-3/TRBV12-4 ASSLLFGGSRGKPFRYEQY
TRBJ2-2 TRBV11-2 ASSHEVGELF
TRBJ2-3 TRBV27 ASSPRPGPSTDTQY
TRBJ2-2 TRBV6-1 ASSRRQVHGELF
TRBJ1-1 TRBV20-1 SARVEGSGTEAF
TRBJ2-7 TRBV5-5 ASSLGVSSGGYEQY
TRBJ2-3 TRBV7-9 ASDYTDTQY
TRBJ2-5 TRBV20-1 SARDPAMVGETQY
TRBJ1-2 TRBV6-1 ASRKPGSSYYT
TRBJ1-1 TRBV29-1 SVISERSPLYAF
TRBJ2-1 TRBV20-1 SARTSGRALRYNEQF
TRBJ2-5 TRBV7-9 ASSLSSGTQETQY
TRBJ1-2 TRBV20-1 SASPGQGTVGYT